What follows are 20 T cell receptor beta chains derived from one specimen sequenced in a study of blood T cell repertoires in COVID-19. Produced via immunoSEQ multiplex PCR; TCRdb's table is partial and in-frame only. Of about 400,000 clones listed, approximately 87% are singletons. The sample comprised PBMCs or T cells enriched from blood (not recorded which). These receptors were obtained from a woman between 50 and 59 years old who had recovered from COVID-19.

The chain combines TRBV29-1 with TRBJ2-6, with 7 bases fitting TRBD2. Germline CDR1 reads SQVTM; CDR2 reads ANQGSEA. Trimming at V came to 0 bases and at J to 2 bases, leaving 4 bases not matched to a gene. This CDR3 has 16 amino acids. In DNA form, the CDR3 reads TGCAGCGTTGAAGAAGGGGAGGGACCTGGGGCCAACGTCCTGACTTTC. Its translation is CSVEEGEGPGANVLTF.

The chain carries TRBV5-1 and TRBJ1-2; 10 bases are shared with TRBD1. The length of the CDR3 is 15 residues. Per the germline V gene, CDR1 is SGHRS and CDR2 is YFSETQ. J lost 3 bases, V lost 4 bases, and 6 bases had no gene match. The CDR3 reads CASSREGTGDYGYTF. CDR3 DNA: TGCGCCAGCAGCCGGGAGGGGACAGGGGACTATGGCTACACCTTC. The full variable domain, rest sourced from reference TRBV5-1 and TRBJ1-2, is KAGVTQTPRYLIKTRGQQVTLSCSPISGHRSVSWYQQTPGQGLQFLFEYFSETQRNKGNFPGRFSGRQFSNSRSEMNVSTLELGDSALYLCASSREGTGDYGYTFGSGTRLTVV.

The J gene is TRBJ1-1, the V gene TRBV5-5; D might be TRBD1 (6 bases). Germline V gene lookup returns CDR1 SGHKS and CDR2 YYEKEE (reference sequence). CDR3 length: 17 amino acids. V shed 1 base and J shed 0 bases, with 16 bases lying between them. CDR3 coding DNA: TGTGCCAGCAGCTTGTCTGGGGGCGCCGAAATGAACACTGAAGCTTTCTTT. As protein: CASSLSGGAEMNTEAFF.

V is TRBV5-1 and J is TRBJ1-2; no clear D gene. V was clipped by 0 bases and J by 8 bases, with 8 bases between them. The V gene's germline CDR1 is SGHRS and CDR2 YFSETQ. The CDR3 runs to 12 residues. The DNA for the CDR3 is TGCGCCAGCAGCTTGGACTTCCGCGGCTACACCTTC. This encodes CASSLDFRGYTF.

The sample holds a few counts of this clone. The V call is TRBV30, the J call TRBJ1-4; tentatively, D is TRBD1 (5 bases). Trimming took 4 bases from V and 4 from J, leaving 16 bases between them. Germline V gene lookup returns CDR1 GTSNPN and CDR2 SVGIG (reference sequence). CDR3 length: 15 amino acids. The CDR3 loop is CAWKRRGSDNEKLFF. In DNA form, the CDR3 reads TGTGCCTGGAAAAGGCGGGGGTCTGATAATGAAAAACTGTTTTTT.

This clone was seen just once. CDR3 bases: TGTGCCAGCAGAGGACAGGGTGGTTTGAACACTGAAGCTTTCTTT. Translation gives CASRGQGGLNTEAFF. The genes are TRBV27 and TRBJ1-1, with 8 bases lining up with TRBD1. The CDR3 extends over 15 amino acids. The trim removed 6 bases at V and 0 bases at J, leaving 6 bases unmatched. Germline assignment: CDR1 MNHEY and CDR2 SMNVEV (reference sequence).

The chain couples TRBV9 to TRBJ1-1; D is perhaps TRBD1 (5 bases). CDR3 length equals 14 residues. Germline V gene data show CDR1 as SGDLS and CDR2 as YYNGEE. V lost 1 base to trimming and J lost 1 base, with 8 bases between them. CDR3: CASSVTDRNTEAFF. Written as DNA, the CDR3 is TGTGCCAGCAGCGTAACCGACAGGAACACTGAAGCTTTCTTT.

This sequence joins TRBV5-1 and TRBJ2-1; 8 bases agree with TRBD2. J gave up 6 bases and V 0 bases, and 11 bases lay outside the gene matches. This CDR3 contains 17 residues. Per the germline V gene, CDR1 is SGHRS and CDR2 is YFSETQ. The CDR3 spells CASSLGGLAGGLNEQFF. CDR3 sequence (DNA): TGCGCCAGCAGCTTGGGCGGCCTCGCGGGGGGACTCAATGAGCAGTTCTTC. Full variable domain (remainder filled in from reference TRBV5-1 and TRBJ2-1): KAGVTQTPRYLIKTRGQQVTLSCSPISGHRSVSWYQQTPGQGLQFLFEYFSETQRNKGNFPGRFSGRQFSNSRSEMNVSTLELGDSALYLCASSLGGLAGGLNEQFFGPGTRLTVL.

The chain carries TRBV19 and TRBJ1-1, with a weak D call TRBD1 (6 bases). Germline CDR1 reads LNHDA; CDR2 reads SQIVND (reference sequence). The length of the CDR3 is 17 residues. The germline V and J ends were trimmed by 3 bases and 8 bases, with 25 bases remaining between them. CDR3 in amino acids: CASSIGRRALGQREAFF. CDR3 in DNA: TGTGCCAGTAGTATTGGGCGCCGCGCCCTCGGACAGAGAGAAGCTTTCTTT.

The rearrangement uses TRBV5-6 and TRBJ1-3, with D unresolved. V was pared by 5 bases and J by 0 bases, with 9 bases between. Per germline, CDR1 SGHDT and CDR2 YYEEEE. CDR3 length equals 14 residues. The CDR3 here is CASSLSYSGNTIYF. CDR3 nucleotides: TGTGCCAGCAGTCTCTCCTACTCTGGAAACACCATATATTTT. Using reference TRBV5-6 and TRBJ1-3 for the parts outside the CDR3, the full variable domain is DAGVTQSPTHLIKTRGQQVTLRCSPKSGHDTVSWYQQALGQGPQFIFQYYEEEERQRGNFPDRFSGHQFPNYSSELNVNALLLGDSALYLCASSLSYSGNTIYFGEGSWLTVV.

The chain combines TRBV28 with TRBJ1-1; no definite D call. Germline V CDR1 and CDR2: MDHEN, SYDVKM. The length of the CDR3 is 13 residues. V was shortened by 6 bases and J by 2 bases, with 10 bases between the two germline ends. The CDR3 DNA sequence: TGTGCCAGCAGAATTGGCAGTAACACTGAAGCTTTCTTT. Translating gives CASRIGSNTEAFF.

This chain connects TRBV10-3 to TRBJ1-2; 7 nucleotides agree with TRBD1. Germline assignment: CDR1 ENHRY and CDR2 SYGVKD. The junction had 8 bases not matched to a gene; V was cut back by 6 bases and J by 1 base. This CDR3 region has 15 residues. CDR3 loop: CAIRPGQRFNYGYTF. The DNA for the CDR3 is TGTGCCATCAGGCCGGGACAGAGATTTAACTATGGCTACACCTTC.

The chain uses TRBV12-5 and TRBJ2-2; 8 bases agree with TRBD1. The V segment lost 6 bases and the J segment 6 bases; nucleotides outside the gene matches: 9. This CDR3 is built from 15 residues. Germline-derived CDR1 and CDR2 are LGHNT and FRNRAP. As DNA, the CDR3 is TGTGCTAGTGGGCTCCCTCAGGGGGCGGCCGGGGAGCTGTTTTTT. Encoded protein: CASGLPQGAAGELFF.

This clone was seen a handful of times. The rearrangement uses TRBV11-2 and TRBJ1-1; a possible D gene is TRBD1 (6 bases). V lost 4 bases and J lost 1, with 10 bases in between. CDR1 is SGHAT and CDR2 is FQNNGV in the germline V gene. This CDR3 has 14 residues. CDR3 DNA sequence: TGTGCCAGCAGCTCTCTGGGGGCGAACACTGAAGCTTTCTTT. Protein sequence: CASSSLGANTEAFF.

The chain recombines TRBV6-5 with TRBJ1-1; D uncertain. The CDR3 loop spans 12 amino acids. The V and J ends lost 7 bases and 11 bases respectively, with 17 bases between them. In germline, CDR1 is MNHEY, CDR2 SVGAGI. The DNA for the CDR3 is TGTGCCAGCAAGACACAGTCGGGGAAGGCTTTCTTT. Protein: CASKTQSGKAFF.

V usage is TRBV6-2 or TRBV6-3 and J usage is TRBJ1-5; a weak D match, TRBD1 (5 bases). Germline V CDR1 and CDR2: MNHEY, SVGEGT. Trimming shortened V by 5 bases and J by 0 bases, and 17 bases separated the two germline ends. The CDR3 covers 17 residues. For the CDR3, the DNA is TGTGCCAGCAGTAAAGGGAGGGGTTCTTATAGCAATCAGCCCCAGCATTTT. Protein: CASSKGRGSYSNQPQHF.

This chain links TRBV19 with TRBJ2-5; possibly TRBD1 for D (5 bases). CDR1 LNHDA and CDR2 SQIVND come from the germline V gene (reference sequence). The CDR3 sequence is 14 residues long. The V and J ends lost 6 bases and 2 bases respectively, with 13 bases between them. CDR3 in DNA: TGTGCCAGTAGAGAACGCGCAGGGCAAGAGACCCAGTACTTC. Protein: CASRERAGQETQYF.

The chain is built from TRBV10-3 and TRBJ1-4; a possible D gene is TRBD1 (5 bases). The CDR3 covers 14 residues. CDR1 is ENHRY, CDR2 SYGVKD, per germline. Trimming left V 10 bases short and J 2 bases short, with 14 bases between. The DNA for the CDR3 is TGTGCCAGCCGCCTTGGGGGGACTAATGAAAAACTGTTTTTT. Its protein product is CASRLGGTNEKLFF.

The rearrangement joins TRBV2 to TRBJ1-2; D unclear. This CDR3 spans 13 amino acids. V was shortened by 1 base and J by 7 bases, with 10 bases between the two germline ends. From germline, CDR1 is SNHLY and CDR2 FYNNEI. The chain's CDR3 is CASSEDPSSGYTF. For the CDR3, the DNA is TGTGCCAGCAGTGAAGATCCTTCCTCTGGCTACACCTTC. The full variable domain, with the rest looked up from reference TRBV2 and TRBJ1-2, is EPEVTQTPSHQVTQMGQEVILRCVPISNHLYFYWYRQILGQKVEFLVSFYNNEISEKSEIFDDQFSVERPDGSNFTLKIRSTKLEDSAMYFCASSEDPSSGYTFGSGTRLTVV.

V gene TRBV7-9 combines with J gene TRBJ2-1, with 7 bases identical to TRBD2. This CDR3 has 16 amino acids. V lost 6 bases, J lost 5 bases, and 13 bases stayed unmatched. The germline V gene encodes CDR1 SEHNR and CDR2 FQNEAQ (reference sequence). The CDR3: CASRQYGLADHNEQFF. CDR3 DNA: TGTGCCAGCAGACAGTATGGGCTAGCGGATCACAATGAGCAGTTCTTC.